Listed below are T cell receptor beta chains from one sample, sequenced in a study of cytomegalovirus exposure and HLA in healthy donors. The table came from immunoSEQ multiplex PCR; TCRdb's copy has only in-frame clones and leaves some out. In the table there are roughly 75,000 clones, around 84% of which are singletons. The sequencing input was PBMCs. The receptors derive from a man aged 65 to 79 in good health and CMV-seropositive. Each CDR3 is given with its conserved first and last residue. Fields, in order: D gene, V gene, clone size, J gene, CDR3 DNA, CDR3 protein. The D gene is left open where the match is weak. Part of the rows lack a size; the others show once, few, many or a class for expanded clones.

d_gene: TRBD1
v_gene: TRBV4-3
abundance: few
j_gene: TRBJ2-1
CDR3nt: TGCGCCAGCAGCCCTCCGGGACAGGGGGCCGATGAGCAGTTCTTC
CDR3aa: CASSPPGQGADEQFF

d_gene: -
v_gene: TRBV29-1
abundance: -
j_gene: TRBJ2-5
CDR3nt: TGCAGCGTAGAGGGCCTTACCGGAGAGACCCAGTACTTC
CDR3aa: CSVEGLTGETQYF

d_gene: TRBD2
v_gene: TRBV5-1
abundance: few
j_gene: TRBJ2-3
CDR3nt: TGCGCCAGCAGCCCGGGACTAGCGGAGACAGATACGCAGTATTTT
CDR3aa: CASSPGLAETDTQYF

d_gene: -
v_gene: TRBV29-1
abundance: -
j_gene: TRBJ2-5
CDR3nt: TGCAGCGTTGAAGCGCCAGGCGGGGAGACCCAGTACTTC
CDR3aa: CSVEAPGGETQYF

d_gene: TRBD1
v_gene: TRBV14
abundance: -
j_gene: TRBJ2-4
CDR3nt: TGTGCCAGCAGCCGTTTGGGAGACAGGGGAAACATTCAGTACTTC
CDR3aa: CASSRLGDRGNIQYF

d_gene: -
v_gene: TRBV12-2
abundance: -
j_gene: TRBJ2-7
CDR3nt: TGTGCAAGTCGCTTAGGGTCAGGCGGGTCCTACGAGCAGTACTTC
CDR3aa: CASRLGSGGSYEQYF

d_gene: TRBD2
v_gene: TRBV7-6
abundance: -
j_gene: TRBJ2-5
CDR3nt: TGTGCCAGCAGCTCACTAGCGGGGGTGGGGGAGACCCAGTACTTC
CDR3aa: CASSSLAGVGETQYF

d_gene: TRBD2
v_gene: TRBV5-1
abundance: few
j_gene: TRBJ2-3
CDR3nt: TGCGCCAGCAGCTGGACTAGCGGGAGAGATACGCAGTATTTT
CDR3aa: CASSWTSGRDTQYF

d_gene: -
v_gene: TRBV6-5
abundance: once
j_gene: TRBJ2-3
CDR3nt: TGTGCCAGCAGTTACTCACCCGGGGATACGCAGTATTTT
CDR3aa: CASSYSPGDTQYF

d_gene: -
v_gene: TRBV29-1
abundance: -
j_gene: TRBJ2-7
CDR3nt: TGCAGCGCCGCCGGCTCCTACGAGCAGTACTTC
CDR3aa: CSAAGSYEQYF

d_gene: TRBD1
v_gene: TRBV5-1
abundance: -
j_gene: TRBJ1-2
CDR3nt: TGCGCCAGCAGCGTCGGCCGGGACAGACCTAACTATGGCTACACCTTC
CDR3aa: CASSVGRDRPNYGYTF

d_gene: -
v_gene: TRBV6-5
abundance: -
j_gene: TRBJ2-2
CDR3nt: TGTGCCAGCAGTTACAGGACACCGGACGGGGAGCTGTTTTTT
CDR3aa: CASSYRTPDGELFF

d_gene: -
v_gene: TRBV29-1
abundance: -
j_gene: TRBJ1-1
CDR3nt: TGCAGCGTTGCTCCAGGGCATGAAGCTTTCTTT
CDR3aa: CSVAPGHEAFF

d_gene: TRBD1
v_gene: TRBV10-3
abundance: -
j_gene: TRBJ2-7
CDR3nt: TGTGCCATCAGTACAGGGGGCGGCTCCTACGAGCAGTACTTC
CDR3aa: CAISTGGGSYEQYF

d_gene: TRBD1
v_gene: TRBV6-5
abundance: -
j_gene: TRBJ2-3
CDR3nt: TGTGCCGCCGCCTCGGGACAGTCCTTTCATACGCAGTATTTT
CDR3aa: CAAASGQSFHTQYF

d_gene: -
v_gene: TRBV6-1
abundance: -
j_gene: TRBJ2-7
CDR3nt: TGTGCCAGCAGGCTAGGCGACGAGCAGTACTTC
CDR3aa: CASRLGDEQYF

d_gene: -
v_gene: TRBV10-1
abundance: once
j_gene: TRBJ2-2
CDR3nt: TGCGCCAGCAGCAGGGTCTCCGGGGGCGGGGAGCTGTTTTTT
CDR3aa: CASSRVSGGGELFF

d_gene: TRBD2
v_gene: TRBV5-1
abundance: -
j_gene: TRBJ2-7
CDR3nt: TGCGCCAGCAGCTTGGTGTCGGGAGGACCCTACGAGCAGTACTTC
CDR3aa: CASSLVSGGPYEQYF

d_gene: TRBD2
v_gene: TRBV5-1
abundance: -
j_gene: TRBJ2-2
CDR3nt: TGCGCCAGCAGCTTGGGCCCTAGCGGGGGGAACACCGGGGAGCTGTTTTTT
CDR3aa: CASSLGPSGGNTGELFF

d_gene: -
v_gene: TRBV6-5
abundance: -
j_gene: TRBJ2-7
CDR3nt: TGTGCCAGCAGTTACGGGACTGATCACTACGAGCAGTACTTC
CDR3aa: CASSYGTDHYEQYF

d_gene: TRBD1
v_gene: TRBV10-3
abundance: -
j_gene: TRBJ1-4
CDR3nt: TGTGCCACCGGGACAGGGAATAATGAAAAACTGTTTTTT
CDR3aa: CATGTGNNEKLFF

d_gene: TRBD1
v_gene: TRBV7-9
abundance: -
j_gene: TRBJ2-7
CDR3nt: TGTGCCAGCAGCTACAGGGGAAGCGAGCAGTACTTC
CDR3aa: CASSYRGSEQYF

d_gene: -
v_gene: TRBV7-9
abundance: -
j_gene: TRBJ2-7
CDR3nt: TGTGCCAGCAGCCCCCGCAGCCCAGGCGAGCAGTACTTC
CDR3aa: CASSPRSPGEQYF

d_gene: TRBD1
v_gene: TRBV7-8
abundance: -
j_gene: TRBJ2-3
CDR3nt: TGTGCCAGCAGCTCGAAAGGGACAGGGGGCTTGGATACGCAGTATTTT
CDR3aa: CASSSKGTGGLDTQYF

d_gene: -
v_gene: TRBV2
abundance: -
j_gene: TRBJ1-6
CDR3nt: TGTGCCAGCAGTGAAGGTACAGGGAATTCACCCCTCCACTTT
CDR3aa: CASSEGTGNSPLHF

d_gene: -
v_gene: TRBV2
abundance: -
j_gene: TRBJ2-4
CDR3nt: TGTGCCAGCAGTGAAGTTAGTGTAGCCAAAAACATTCAGTACTTC
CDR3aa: CASSEVSVAKNIQYF

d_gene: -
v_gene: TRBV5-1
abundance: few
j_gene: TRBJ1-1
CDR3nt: TGCGCCAGCAGCTTGGAGACAGGTTCTGAAGCTTTCTTT
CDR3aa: CASSLETGSEAFF

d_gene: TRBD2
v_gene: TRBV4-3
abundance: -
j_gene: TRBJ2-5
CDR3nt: TGCGCCAGCAGCCAGCACACTAGCGGAGGCGAGACCCAGTACTTC
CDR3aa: CASSQHTSGGETQYF

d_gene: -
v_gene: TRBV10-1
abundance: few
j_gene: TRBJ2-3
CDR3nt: TGCGCCACACAGGGACTAAGGAATACGCAGTATTTT
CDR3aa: CATQGLRNTQYF

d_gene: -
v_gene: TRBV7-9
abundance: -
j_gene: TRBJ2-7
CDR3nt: TGTTCCAGCAGCTTAGAACTAGATCCCTACGAGCAGTACTTC
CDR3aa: CSSSLELDPYEQYF

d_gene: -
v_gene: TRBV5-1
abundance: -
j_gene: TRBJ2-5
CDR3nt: TGCGCCAGCAGACCGATAGGACTAACGCAAGAGACCCAGTACTTC
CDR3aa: CASRPIGLTQETQYF

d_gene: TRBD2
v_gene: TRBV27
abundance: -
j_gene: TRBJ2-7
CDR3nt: TGTGCCAGCAGTTCTAGCGGGAGAGGAGAGCAGTACTTC
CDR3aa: CASSSSGRGEQYF

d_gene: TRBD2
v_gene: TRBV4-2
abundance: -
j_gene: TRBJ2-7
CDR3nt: TGTGCCAGCAGCCAAGATGGAAGCGGGAGGAACTACGAGCAGTACTTC
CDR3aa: CASSQDGSGRNYEQYF

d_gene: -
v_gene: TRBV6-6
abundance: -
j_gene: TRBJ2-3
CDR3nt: TGTGCCAGCAGTAACCTCCAAGGGGGTAGCACAGATACGCAGTATTTT
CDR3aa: CASSNLQGGSTDTQYF

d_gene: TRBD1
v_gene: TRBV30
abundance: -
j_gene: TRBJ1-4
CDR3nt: TGTGCCTGGGACCGGGACAGGGGTCATGAAAAACTGTTTTTT
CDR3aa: CAWDRDRGHEKLFF

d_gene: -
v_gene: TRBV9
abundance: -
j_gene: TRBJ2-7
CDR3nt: TGTGCCAGCAGCCCGAATGACTCCCCCTCCTACGAGCAGTACTTC
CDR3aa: CASSPNDSPSYEQYF

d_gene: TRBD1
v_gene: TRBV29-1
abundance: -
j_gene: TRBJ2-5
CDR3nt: TGCAGCGTTTCGACAGGGGGCGCAGAGACCCAGTACTTC
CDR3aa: CSVSTGGAETQYF

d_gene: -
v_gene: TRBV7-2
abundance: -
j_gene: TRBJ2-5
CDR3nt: TGTGCCAGCAGCTTAGGGGCAGTCCAAGAGACCCAGTACTTC
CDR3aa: CASSLGAVQETQYF

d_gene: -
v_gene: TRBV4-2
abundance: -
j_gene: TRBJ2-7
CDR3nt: TGTGCCAGCAGCCAACCTAGGGGGACCTACGAGCAGTACTTC
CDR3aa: CASSQPRGTYEQYF

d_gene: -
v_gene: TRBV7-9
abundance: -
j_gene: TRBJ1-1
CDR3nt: TGTGCCAGCAGCCCCCAGGGCGGGGGGAGGGATTTTTTT
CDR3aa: CASSPQGGGRDFF

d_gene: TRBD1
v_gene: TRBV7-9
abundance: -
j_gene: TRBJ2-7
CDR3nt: TGTGCCAGCAGCTCACGGACAGGGGCGTACGAGCAGTACTTC
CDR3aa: CASSSRTGAYEQYF

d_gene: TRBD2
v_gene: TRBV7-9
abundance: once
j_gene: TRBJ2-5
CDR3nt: TGTGCCAGCACCCCCGCCCAGGATCTGGGAGGGCGAGAGACCCAGTACTTC
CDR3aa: CASTPAQDLGGRETQYF

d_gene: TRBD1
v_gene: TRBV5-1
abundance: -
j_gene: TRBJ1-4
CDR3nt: TGCGCCAGCAGCTTGTACGGACAGGGGAGTGAAAAACTGTTTTTT
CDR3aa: CASSLYGQGSEKLFF

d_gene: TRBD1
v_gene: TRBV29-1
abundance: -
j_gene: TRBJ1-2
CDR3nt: TGCAGCGTTGCGACCGGGACAGACTATGGCTACACCTTC
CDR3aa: CSVATGTDYGYTF

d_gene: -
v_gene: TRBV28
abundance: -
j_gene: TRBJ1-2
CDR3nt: TGTGCCAGCAGCTCGGGGTATAGTATGGGCTACACCTTC
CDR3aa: CASSSGYSMGYTF

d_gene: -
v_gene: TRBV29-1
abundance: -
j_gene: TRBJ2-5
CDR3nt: TGCAGCCCCCTGATACAGGGTAAAGAGACCCAGTACTTC
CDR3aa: CSPLIQGKETQYF

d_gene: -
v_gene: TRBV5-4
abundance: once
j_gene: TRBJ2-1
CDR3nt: TGTGCCAGCAGCCGGCAGGGTAACAATGAGCAGTTCTTC
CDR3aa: CASSRQGNNEQFF